This TCR beta chain was sequenced during a study of T cell changes during pregnancy in multiple sclerosis (dated by TCRdb to the late 2010s). Regarding the study in general: Changes in the T cell repertoire over the course of pregnancy were examined in this study in women with multiple sclerosis.

CDR1 is given as SSHAT and CDR2 as FNYEAQ, both from the germline V gene (reference sequence). From V the trimming removes 5 bases and from J it removes 11 bases, while the gene matches leave 8 bases of the junction unaccounted for. The CDR3 contains 13 residues, cysteine and phenylalanine counted. Only CDR3 DNA remains: 39 bases, in frame from the first base. Library creation used the immunoSEQ multiplex PCR assay. TCRdb provides this immuneACCESS table in a form limited to in-frame rearrangements. Some clones are lacking; in checked studies, under half of them reflect an unresolved V gene, and why the rest are absent is not known. The sample includes about 100,000 clones, with 92% observed a single time. About 2% of the sample is held by the ten biggest clonotypes. As to this clone: It has no known antigen specificity. The input lacks base qualities; no much larger clone sits a single base away.

The chain links TRBV7-7 with TRBJ2-1; TRBD1 aligns with 8 central bases. This clonotype was sampled from a female donor with multiple sclerosis, enrolled in a pregnancy study. The source material was peripheral blood, sampled after pregnancy. The base sequence is TGTGCCAGCAGCCCGATGACAGGGGCCCAGCAGTTCTTC. It codes for CASSPMTGAQQFF.